This paragraph covers one T cell receptor (beta chain) sequence. From germline, CDR1 is KGHSH and CDR2 LQKENI. The CDR3 loop spans 12 amino acids. V lost 6 bases and J lost 9, with 13 bases in between. Each of the donors was a healthy bone marrow donor. This record comes from a study of cytomegalovirus exposure and HLA in healthy donors. The primer mix had 60 Vbeta and 13 Jbeta primers. The data were produced by immunoSEQ multiplex PCR, yet TCRdb's version contains in-frame clones alone and is incomplete. This sample's table reports around 52,000 clones. This TCR was recovered from a middle-aged man in good health and CMV-seropositive. The chain uses TRBV18 and TRBJ2-3; perhaps TRBD2 as D (6 bases). Sequencing was carried out using PBMCs. The CDR3, as DNA: TGTGCCAGCTCTTCGGGACTCACAACGCAGTATTTT. Encoded protein: CASSSGLTTQYF.